The rows below give T cell receptor beta chains drawn from one sample of a study of post-analysis software for immune sequencing data. TCRdb redid the calling of the PCR reads with MiXCR, one entry per CDR3 protein. The data show fewer than 850,000 distinct CDR3 sequences, 30% seen once. The sequenced material came from blood. These TCRs come from a girl aged 10 to 17 with multiple sclerosis. The CDR3 runs from the conserved cysteine through the conserved F or W. A D gene is named only where the DNA matches it firmly. Not all rows give a size; the values are once, few, many and, for expanded clones, a class.

d_gene,j_gene,abundance,v_gene,CDR3aa,CDR3nt
NA,TRBJ2-1,NA,TRBV3-1,CASSITSLFSYNEQFF,TGTGCCAGCAGCATAACTAGTTTGTTTTCCTACAATGAGCAGTTCTTC
NA,TRBJ1-2,few,TRBV6-5,CASSGAWGPFAGYTF,TGTGCCAGCAGTGGCGCGTGGGGCCCCTTCGCTGGCTACACCTTC
TRBD2,TRBJ2-1,NA,TRBV20-1,CSATPASGHDNEQFF,TGCAGTGCTACGCCGGCTAGCGGGCACGACAATGAGCAGTTCTTC
NA,TRBJ1-5,NA,TRBV12-3/TRBV12-4,CAGSKGGLGQPQHF,TGTGCCGGCTCAAAGGGGGGGCTCGGACAGCCCCAGCATTTT
NA,TRBJ2-1,NA,TRBV6-2/TRBV6-3,CACREGQEYNEQFF,TGTGCCTGCAGAGAGGGGCAGGAATACAATGAGCAGTTCTTC
TRBD2,TRBJ2-1,NA,TRBV20-1,CSASDLTPGLAGGLSYNERFF,TGCAGTGCTAGTGACCTAACTCCGGGACTAGCGGGGGGGCTTTCCTACAATGAGCGGTTCTTC
TRBD1,TRBJ1-1,NA,TRBV29-1,CSAGQGETEAFF,TGCAGCGCCGGACAGGGAGAGACTGAAGCTTTCTTT
TRBD1,TRBJ2-3,few,TRBV24-1,CATSDAPGQGTDTQYF,TGTGCCACCAGTGATGCCCCGGGACAGGGGACAGATACGCAGTATTTT
NA,TRBJ2-6,few,TRBV3-1,CASSQTGTRSSGANVLTF,TGTGCCAGCAGCCAAACCGGGACACGGAGCTCTGGGGCCAACGTCCTGACTTTC
NA,TRBJ1-2,NA,TRBV7-9,CASSTSVGPGYGYTF,TGTGCCAGCAGCACCTCCGTCGGGCCCGGTTATGGCTACACCTTC
TRBD2,TRBJ2-3,NA,TRBV25-1,CASSGSPGGSTDTQYF,TGTGCCAGCAGTGGGTCCCCGGGAGGAAGCACAGATACGCAGTATTTT
NA,TRBJ2-1,few,TRBV21-1,CASSKAIVFGQFF,TGTGCCAGCAGCAAAGCTATTGTTTTCGGGCAGTTCTTC
NA,TRBJ1-2,many,TRBV7-9,CASSHPGGDYGYTF,TGTGCCAGCAGCCACCCGGGAGGGGACTATGGCTACACCTTC
NA,TRBJ2-2,few,TRBV12-3/TRBV12-4,CASSLKGPGELFF,TGTGCCAGCAGTTTAAAGGGCCCCGGGGAGCTGTTTTTT
NA,TRBJ1-1,few,TRBV5-1,CASSVRGGVNTEAFF,TGCGCCAGCAGCGTGAGGGGGGGTGTTAACACTGAAGCTTTCTTT
NA,TRBJ1-2,NA,TRBV12-3/TRBV12-4,CASRGNREGYTF,TGTGCCAGCAGGGGGAACAGGGAGGGCTACACCTTC
NA,TRBJ1-1,few,TRBV20-1,CSAPRRTPVGTEAFF,TGCAGTGCCCCGAGAAGGACACCGGTGGGCACTGAAGCTTTCTTT
NA,TRBJ1-2,few,TRBV4-1,CASSRPIDPAYGYTF,TGCGCCAGCAGCCGACCAATCGACCCGGCCTATGGCTACACCTTC
TRBD2,TRBJ2-4,NA,TRBV6-1,CASSAAGRAGRNIQYF,TGTGCCAGCAGTGCCGCCGGGAGGGCGGGGAGAAACATTCAGTACTTC
NA,TRBJ2-5,once,TRBV5-1,CASSLGGLDLETQYF,TGCGCCAGCAGCTTGGGCGGCTTGGACTTAGAGACCCAGTACTTC
NA,TRBJ1-4,NA,TRBV20-1,CSAMRLNEKLFF,TGCAGTGCTATGAGGCTTAATGAAAAACTGTTTTTT